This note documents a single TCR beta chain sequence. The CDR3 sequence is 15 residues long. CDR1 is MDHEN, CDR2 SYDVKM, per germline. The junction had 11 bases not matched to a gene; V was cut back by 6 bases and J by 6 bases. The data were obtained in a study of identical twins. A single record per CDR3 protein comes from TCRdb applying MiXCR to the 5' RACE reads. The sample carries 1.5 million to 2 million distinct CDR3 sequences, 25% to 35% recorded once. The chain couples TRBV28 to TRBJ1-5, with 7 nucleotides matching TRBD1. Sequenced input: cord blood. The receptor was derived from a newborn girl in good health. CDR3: CASSPQTGTSQPQHF. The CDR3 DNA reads TGTGCCAGCAGCCCCCAGACAGGGACCAGTCAGCCCCAGCATTTT.